The 23 T cell receptor beta chains below all came from one sample that was sequenced in a study of blood T cell repertoires in COVID-19. The repertoire was sequenced with immunoSEQ multiplex PCR; TCRdb's copy has only in-frame clones and lacks some. This sample has more than 95,000 clones, with roughly four fifths found just once. Material for sequencing was peripheral blood. The receptors here all came from an elderly man with COVID-19, enrolled during active disease.

This chain joins TRBV13 and TRBJ2-1; 11 bases map to TRBD2. The CDR3 is 16 residues long. After removal of 4 bases from V and 4 bases from J, the junction contained 6 bases not matched to a gene. Germline assignment: CDR1 PRHDT and CDR2 FYEKMQ (reference sequence). CDR3 DNA: TGTGCCAGCAGCTCGGTTACTAGCGGGAGTTACAATGAGCAGTTCTTC. This codes for CASSSVTSGSYNEQFF.

This chain links TRBV3-1 (or the pseudogene TRBV3-2) with TRBJ2-3, with 10 bases that match TRBD2. Trimming cost V 2 bases and J 6 bases; bases outside gene matches: 5. Germline CDR1 and CDR2: LGHDT and YNNKEL (reference sequence). CDR3 length: 15 residues. In DNA, the CDR3 is TGTGCCAGCAGCCAACCAGCGGGAGGGAGGGATACGCAGTATTTT. It specifies CASSQPAGGRDTQYF.

The rearrangement joins TRBV5-1 to TRBJ1-1; D may be TRBD1 (6 bases). The CDR3 is 14 residues long. The V end was cut by 0 bases, the J end by 4 bases, with 10 bases between. Germline CDR1 and CDR2: SGHRS and YFSETQ. CDR3 DNA: TGCGCCAGCAGCTTGGCGGCAGGGGTCACTGAAGCTTTCTTT. Residues: CASSLAAGVTEAFF. The variable domain in full, completed from reference TRBV5-1 and TRBJ1-1, reads KAGVTQTPRYLIKTRGQQVTLSCSPISGHRSVSWYQQTPGQGLQFLFEYFSETQRNKGNFPGRFSGRQFSNSRSEMNVSTLELGDSALYLCASSLAAGVTEAFFGQGTRLTVV.

The chain couples TRBV28 to TRBJ2-1, with 10 bases that match TRBD2. The ends lost 3 bases at V and 15 bases at J; junction bases unmatched: 8. CDR1 and CDR2 (germline): MDHEN, SYDVKM. This CDR3 contains 13 residues. Written as DNA, the CDR3 is TGTGCCAGCAGTTTGGCTAGCGGGAGAGTCCTGTTCTTC. Translating gives CASSLASGRVLFF.

This clone has only one observation. This chain connects TRBV21-1 to TRBJ2-1; the table calls TRBD1, which could not be checked here. TRBV21-1 corresponds to a pseudogene. This CDR3 region has 14 residues. The CDR3 loop is CASSSQGRSNEQFF. CDR3 in DNA: TGTGCCAGCAGCTCGCAGGGGCGTTCCAATGAGCAGTTCTTC.

This clone was detected only once. This chain connects TRBV6-2 or TRBV6-3 to TRBJ2-1; maybe TRBD1 (6 bases). Germline-derived CDR1 and CDR2 are MNHEY and SVGEGT. V lost 0 bases and J lost 1, with 13 bases in between. The length of the CDR3 is 17 residues. The CDR3 sequence: CASSYSRRDRSYNEQFF. The CDR3 DNA is TGTGCCAGCAGTTACTCTCGCCGAGACAGGTCCTACAATGAGCAGTTCTTC.

This clone was observed a few times. The chain uses TRBV29-1 and TRBJ2-1; 8 bases agree with TRBD1. This CDR3 has 13 amino acids. From germline, CDR1 is SQVTM and CDR2 ANQGSEA. J was trimmed by 4 bases and V by 7 bases; bases with no gene match: 6. CDR3 in DNA: TGCAGCGCCACCGGGACAGGATACAATGAGCAGTTCTTC. It encodes CSATGTGYNEQFF.

The chain carries TRBV13 and TRBJ2-5; possible D gene TRBD2, 6 bases. Germline lookup yields CDR1 PRHDT and CDR2 FYEKMQ (reference sequence). Trimming took off 0 bases at V and 4 bases at J, with 12 bases between the two ends. This CDR3 contains 15 residues. CDR3 in DNA: TGTGCCAGCAGCTTAGGGTCGCCGGGACTAGAGACCCAGTACTTC. This codes for CASSLGSPGLETQYF.

CDR3 sequence reads: CASSLAIGVGEQYF. The CDR3, as DNA: TGCGCCAGCAGCTTGGCCATAGGGGTCGGCGAGCAGTACTTC. The V and J genes are TRBV5-1 and TRBJ2-7, with a tentative D call TRBD1 (5 bases). The ends were cut back, 0 bases at V and 6 bases at J, with 13 bases in the middle. CDR1 and CDR2 (germline): SGHRS, YFSETQ. This CDR3 spans 14 amino acids.

The chain joins TRBV28 to TRBJ2-7, with a weak D call TRBD2 (6 bases). Per the germline V gene, CDR1 is MDHEN and CDR2 is SYDVKM. The CDR3 covers 11 residues. CDR3 in DNA: TGTGTTGCGGGGTCTGAATACGAGCAGTACTTC. Protein: CVAGSEYEQYF. Full variable domain (remainder filled in from reference TRBV28 and TRBJ2-7): DVKVTQSSRYLVKRTGEKVFLECVQDMDHENMFWYRQDPGLGLRLIYFSYDVKMKEKGDIPEGYSVSREKKERFSLILESASTNQTSMYLCVAGSEYEQYFGPGTRLTVT.

V usage is TRBV9 and J usage is TRBJ1-4, with D possibly being TRBD1 (5 bases). Trimming took off 4 bases at V and 2 bases at J, with 12 bases between the two ends. CDR1 and CDR2 (germline): SGDLS, YYNGEE. This CDR3 comprises 15 residues. The CDR3 region is CASSPEEGTNEKLFF. CDR3 sequence (DNA): TGTGCCAGCAGCCCCGAGGAGGGGACTAATGAAAAACTGTTTTTT.

This clone was observed a handful of times. V is TRBV15 and J is TRBJ2-1, with 9 positions matching TRBD1. After removal of 7 bases from V and 6 bases from J, the junction contained 10 bases not matched to a gene. Germline loops: CDR1 LNHNV, CDR2 YYDKDF (reference sequence). The CDR3 totals 15 residues. CDR3 protein: CATNGDRGSSNEQFF. In DNA form, the CDR3 reads TGTGCCACCAACGGAGACAGGGGGAGCTCCAATGAGCAGTTCTTC.

The table lists this clone with a count of one. The chain combines TRBV6-6 with TRBJ2-2, with D possibly TRBD1 on 7 matching bases. Trimming took off 2 bases at V and 16 bases at J, with 14 bases between the two ends. This CDR3 comprises 12 residues. Germline values: CDR1 MNHNY, CDR2 SVGAGI (reference sequence). The CDR3 loop is CASSYTTGRSFF. CDR3 nucleotides: TGTGCCAGCAGTTACACGACAGGGAGGTCGTTTTTT.

The rearrangement links TRBV6-5 to TRBJ1-1; 7 bases map to TRBD1. The length of the CDR3 is 15 residues. Trimming at V came to 5 bases and at J to 4 bases, leaving 10 bases not matched to a gene. Germline V gene sequence: CDR1 MNHEY, CDR2 SVGAGI. Here the CDR3 reads CASSNDRAWGTEAFF. The CDR3 DNA sequence: TGTGCCAGCAGTAACGACAGGGCATGGGGCACTGAAGCTTTCTTT.

This chain joins TRBV9 and TRBJ2-7, with 9 bases fitting TRBD2. From germline, CDR1 is SGDLS and CDR2 YYNGEE. After removal of 4 bases from V and 6 bases from J, the junction contained 11 bases not matched to a gene. The CDR3 has 15 amino acids. The CDR3 is CASSTYSGSSSEQYF. The CDR3 nucleotides read TGTGCCAGCAGCACGTATAGCGGGAGCAGCTCCGAGCAGTACTTC.

The chain couples TRBV20-1 to TRBJ2-1; TRBD2 agrees at 7 bases. The length of the CDR3 is 17 residues. Germline CDR1 is DFQATT and CDR2 is SNEGSKA (reference sequence). Unmatched junction bases numbered 16, after V lost 3 bases and J lost 5 bases. CDR3 amino acids: CSASRLAGALLDNEQFF. The CDR3 DNA sequence: TGCAGTGCTAGTCGTCTTGCGGGAGCCCTTCTTGACAATGAGCAGTTCTTC.

The V gene is TRBV5-1, the J gene TRBJ1-4; D is uncertain. Germline CDR1 and CDR2: SGHRS and YFSETQ. The CDR3 is made up of 15 amino acids. V shed 2 bases and J shed 3 bases, with 11 bases lying between them. The CDR3 loop is CASSFYRGSNEKLFF. DNA for the CDR3: TGCGCCAGCAGCTTCTACCGTGGTTCTAATGAAAAACTGTTTTTT.

V gene TRBV5-4 combines with J gene TRBJ1-2; TRBD1 is a possible D gene (6 bases). V lost 4 bases and J 8 bases, leaving 24 bases between the germline ends. The CDR3 is made up of 16 amino acids. Germline CDR1 SGHNT, CDR2 YYREEE (reference sequence). CDR3 region: CASSPSPGHQPRGYTF. In nucleotides, the CDR3 is TGTGCCAGCAGCCCGTCCCCGGGACACCAGCCCCGGGGCTACACCTTC.

This chain's CDR3 is CASSYTRQLNQPQHF. The DNA of the CDR3 is TGTGCCAGCAGTTACACCCGACAACTTAATCAGCCCCAGCATTTT. This rearrangement joins TRBV6-6 to TRBJ1-5; D not resolved. V lost 2 bases, J lost 4 bases, and 12 bases lay in between. CDR1 and CDR2 (germline): MNHNY, SVGAGI (reference sequence). The CDR3 is made up of 15 amino acids.

The rearrangement uses TRBV2 and TRBJ1-5; D may be TRBD1 (5 bases). Deletions cut 6 bases from V and 5 bases from J, with 14 bases between. Germline CDR1 and CDR2: SNHLY and FYNNEI. CDR3 size: 14 residues. The CDR3 DNA follows: TGTGCCAGCAGCGGGGGTGGGGGAGATCAGCCCCAGCATTTT. It yields the protein CASSGGGGDQPQHF.

The rearrangement uses TRBV27 and TRBJ1-1; 9 bases are shared with TRBD1. Germline values: CDR1 MNHEY, CDR2 SMNVEV (reference sequence). Trimming cost V 4 bases and J 5 bases; bases outside gene matches: 5. The CDR3 loop spans 14 amino acids. The CDR3 DNA reads TGTGCCAGCAGTTCCACAGGGGGCAGTACTGAAGCTTTCTTT. Its protein is CASSSTGGSTEAFF.

This clone has just one count. The chain joins TRBV7-2 to TRBJ1-2, with TRBD1 as a possible D gene (6 bases). Trimming removed 3 bases at V and 7 bases at J, with 12 bases between. The germline V gene encodes CDR1 SGHTA and CDR2 FQGNSA. There are 13 residues in the CDR3. CDR3 coding DNA: TGTGCCAGCAGCTTGGACAGCTTCGGTGGCTACACCTTC. Amino acids: CASSLDSFGGYTF. The variable domain in full, with the rest retrieved from reference TRBV7-2 and TRBJ1-2, is GAGVSQSPSNKVTEKGKDVELRCDPISGHTALYWYRQSLGQGLEFLIYFQGNSAPDKSGLPSDRFSAERTGGSVSTLTIQRTQQEDSAVYLCASSLDSFGGYTFGSGTRLTVV.

This clone was observed a few times. The gene calls are TRBV4-1 and TRBJ1-1, with 8 bases that match TRBD1. Trimming took 4 bases from V and 1 from J; bases not matched to a gene: 14. Germline V gene lookup returns CDR1 MGHRA and CDR2 YSYEKL. The CDR3 is 18 amino acids. The CDR3: CASSRKPDRAVWNTEAFF. In nucleotides, the CDR3 is TGCGCCAGCAGCCGCAAACCGGACAGGGCGGTTTGGAACACTGAAGCTTTCTTT.